This TCR beta chain was sequenced for a study of molecular identifiers for immune sequencing clone quantification. Study findings and constraints: The share of molecules held by clones above 20 RNA copies was over 98% in effector cells and under 1% in naive cells.

The bulk TCR libraries were made with methods described before and with listed TCR primers. TCRdb called the PCR reads again in MiXCR, with one record for every CDR3 protein. Of more than 9,000 distinct CDR3 sequences in the sample, approximately 19% are singletons; the top ten hold around 1.5%. By frequency in the sample, this clonotype is medium-sized. Its cognate antigen is unknown. From 20,000 to 1,000,000 sorted cells, naive CD8 libraries were generated with 10%, 30% or 50% RNA. For naive CD8 T cells, sorting used the CD8+CD4-CCR7+CD45RA+ phenotype. Germline CDR1 SGHRS, CDR2 YFSETQ. The CDR3 is 15 amino acids. With V trimmed by 4 bases and J by 2 bases, 6 bases remained unmatched.

Input material: naive CD8+ T cells from blood, with Jurkat cell RNA spiked in. Subset specified: FACS-sorted CD8+CD4-CCR7+CD45RA+ naive T cells. The chain recombines TRBV5-1 with TRBJ2-7; 10 positions match TRBD2. The sequence came from a human donor in good health. Some libraries in this study had Jurkat cell RNA spiked in. Written as DNA, the CDR3 is TGCGCCAGCAGCGTTACTAGCGGGACCACCTACGAGCAGTACTTC. It encodes CASSVTSGTTYEQYF.